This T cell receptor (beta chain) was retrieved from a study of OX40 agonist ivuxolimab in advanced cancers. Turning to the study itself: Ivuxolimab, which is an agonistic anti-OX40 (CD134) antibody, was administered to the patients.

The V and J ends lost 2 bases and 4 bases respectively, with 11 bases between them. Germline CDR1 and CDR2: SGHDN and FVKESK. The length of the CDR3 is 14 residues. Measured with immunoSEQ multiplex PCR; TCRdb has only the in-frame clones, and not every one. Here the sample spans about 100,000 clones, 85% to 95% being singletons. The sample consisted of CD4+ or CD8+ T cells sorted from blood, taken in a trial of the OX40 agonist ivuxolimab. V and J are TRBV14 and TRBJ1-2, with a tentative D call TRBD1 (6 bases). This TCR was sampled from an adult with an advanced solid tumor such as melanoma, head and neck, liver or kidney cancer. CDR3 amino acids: CASSQRQVSYGYTF. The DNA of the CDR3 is TGTGCCAGCAGCCAACGACAGGTCTCCTATGGCTACACCTTC.